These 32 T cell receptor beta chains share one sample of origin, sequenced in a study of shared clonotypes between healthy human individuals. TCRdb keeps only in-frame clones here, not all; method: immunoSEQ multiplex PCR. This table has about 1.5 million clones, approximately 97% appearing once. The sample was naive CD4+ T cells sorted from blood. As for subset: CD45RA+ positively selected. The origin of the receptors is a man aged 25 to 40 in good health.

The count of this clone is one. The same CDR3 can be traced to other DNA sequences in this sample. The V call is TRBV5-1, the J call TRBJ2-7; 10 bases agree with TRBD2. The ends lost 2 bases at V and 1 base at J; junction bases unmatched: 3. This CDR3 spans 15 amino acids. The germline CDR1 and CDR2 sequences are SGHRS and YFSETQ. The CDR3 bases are TGCGCCAGCAGCTTTTTGACTAGCGGGTCCTACGAGCAGTACTTC. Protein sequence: CASSFLTSGSYEQYF.

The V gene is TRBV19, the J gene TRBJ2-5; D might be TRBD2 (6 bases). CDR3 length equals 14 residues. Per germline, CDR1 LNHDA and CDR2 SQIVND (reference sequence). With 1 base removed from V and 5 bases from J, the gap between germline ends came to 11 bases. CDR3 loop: CASSIGVAVETQYF. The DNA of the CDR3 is TGTGCCAGTAGTATAGGGGTAGCGGTTGAGACCCAGTACTTC.

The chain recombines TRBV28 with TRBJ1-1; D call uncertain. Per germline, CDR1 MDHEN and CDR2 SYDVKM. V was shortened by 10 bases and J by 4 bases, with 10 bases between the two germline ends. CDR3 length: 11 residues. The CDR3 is CATGRITEAFF. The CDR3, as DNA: TGTGCCACAGGACGAATCACTGAAGCTTTCTTT.

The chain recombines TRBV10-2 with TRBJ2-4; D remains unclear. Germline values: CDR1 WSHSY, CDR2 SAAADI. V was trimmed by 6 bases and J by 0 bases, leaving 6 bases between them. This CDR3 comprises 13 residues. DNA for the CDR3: TGCGCCAGCAGGGACCTAGCCAAAAACATTCAGTACTTC. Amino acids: CASRDLAKNIQYF.

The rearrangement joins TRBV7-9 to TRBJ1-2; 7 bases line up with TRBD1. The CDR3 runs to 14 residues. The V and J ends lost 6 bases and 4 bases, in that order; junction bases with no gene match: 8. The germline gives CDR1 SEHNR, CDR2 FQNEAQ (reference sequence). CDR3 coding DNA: TGTGCCAGCAGTCCACAGGGGTTCGGCTATGGCTACACCTTC. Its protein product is CASSPQGFGYGYTF.

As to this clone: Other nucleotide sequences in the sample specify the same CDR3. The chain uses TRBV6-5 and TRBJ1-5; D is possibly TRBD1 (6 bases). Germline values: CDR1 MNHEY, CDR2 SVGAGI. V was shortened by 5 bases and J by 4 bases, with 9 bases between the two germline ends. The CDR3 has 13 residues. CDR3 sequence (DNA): TGTGCCAGCAGTCATAGGGGGAATCAGCCCCAGCATTTT. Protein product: CASSHRGNQPQHF.

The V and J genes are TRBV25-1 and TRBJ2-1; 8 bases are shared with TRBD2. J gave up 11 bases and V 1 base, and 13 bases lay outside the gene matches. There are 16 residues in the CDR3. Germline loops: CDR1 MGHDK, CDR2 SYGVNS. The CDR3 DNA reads TGTGCCAGCAGTGAATCAAACGGGAGACCGGGAGGGAAGCAGTTCTTC. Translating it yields CASSESNGRPGGKQFF.

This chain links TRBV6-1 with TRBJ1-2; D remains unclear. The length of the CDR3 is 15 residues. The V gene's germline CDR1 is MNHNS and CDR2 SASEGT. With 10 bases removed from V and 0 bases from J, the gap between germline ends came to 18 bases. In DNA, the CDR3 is TGTGCCACCCTTTTCTATTCTGGGGCTAACTATGGCTACACCTTC. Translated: CATLFYSGANYGYTF.

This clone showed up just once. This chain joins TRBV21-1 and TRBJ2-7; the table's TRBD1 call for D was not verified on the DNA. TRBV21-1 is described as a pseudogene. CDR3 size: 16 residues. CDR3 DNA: TGTGCCAGCAACAATCTGAGGGGGCTCGAGGTTGACGAGCAGTACTTC. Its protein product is CASNNLRGLEVDEQYF.

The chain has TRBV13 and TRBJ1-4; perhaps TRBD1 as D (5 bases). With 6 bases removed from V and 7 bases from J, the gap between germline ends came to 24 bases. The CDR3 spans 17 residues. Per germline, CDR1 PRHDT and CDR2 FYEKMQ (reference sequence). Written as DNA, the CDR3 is TGTGCCAGCAGTCAATCGGGACCCGGGACCGGGACTGAAAAACTGTTTTTT. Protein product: CASSQSGPGTGTEKLFF.

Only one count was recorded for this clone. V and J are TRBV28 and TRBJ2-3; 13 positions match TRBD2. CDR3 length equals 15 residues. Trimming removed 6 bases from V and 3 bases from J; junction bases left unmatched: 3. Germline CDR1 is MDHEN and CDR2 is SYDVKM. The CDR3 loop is CASRLAGGPTDTQYF. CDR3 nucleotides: TGTGCCAGCAGACTAGCGGGAGGGCCGACAGATACGCAGTATTTT. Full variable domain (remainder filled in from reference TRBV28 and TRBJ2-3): DVKVTQSSRYLVKRTGEKVFLECVQDMDHENMFWYRQDPGLGLRLIYFSYDVKMKEKGDIPEGYSVSREKKERFSLILESASTNQTSMYLCASRLAGGPTDTQYFGPGTRLTVL.

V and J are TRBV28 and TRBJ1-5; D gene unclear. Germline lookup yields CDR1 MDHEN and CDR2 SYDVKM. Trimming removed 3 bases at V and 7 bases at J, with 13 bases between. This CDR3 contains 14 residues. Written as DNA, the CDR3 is TGTGCCAGCAGTTTTGGAGGAGCCACCCAGCCCCAGCATTTT. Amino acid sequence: CASSFGGATQPQHF.

CDR3 in DNA: TGCGCCAGCAGCTCTAGGAGCGGGAGACGAGATACGCAGTATTTT. Protein sequence: CASSSRSGRRDTQYF. This chain uses TRBV5-1 with TRBJ2-3; 8 bases match TRBD2. In germline, CDR1 is SGHRS, CDR2 YFSETQ. The CDR3 is 15 amino acids. Trimming at V came to 3 bases and at J to 5 bases, leaving 8 bases not matched to a gene. Full variable domain (outside the CDR3, taken from reference TRBV5-1 and TRBJ2-3): KAGVTQTPRYLIKTRGQQVTLSCSPISGHRSVSWYQQTPGQGLQFLFEYFSETQRNKGNFPGRFSGRQFSNSRSEMNVSTLELGDSALYLCASSSRSGRRDTQYFGPGTRLTVL.

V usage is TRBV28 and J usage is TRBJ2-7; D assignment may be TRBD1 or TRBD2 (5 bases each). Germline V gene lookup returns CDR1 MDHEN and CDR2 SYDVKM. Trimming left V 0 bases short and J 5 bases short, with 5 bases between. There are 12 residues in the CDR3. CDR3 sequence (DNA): TGTGCCAGCAGTTTATGGGGGGACGAGCAGTACTTC. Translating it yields CASSLWGDEQYF.

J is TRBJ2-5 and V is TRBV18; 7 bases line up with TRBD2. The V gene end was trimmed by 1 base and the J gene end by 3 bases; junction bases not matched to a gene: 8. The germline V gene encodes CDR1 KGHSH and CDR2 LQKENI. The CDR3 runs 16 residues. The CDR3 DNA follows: TGTGCCAGCTCACCACTGGGATCGGGACTAAAAGAGACCCAGTACTTC. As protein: CASSPLGSGLKETQYF.

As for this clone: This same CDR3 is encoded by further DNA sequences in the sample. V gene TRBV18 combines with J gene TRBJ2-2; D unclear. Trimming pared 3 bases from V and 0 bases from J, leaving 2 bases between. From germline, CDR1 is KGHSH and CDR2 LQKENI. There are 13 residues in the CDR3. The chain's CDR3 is CASSPANTGELFF. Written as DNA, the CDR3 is TGTGCCAGCTCACCGGCGAACACCGGGGAGCTGTTTTTT.

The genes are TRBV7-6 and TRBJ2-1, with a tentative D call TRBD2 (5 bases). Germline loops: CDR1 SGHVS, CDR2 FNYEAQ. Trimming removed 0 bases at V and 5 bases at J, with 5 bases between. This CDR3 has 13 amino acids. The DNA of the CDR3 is TGTGCCAGCAGCTTAGCCGGGAACAATGAGCAGTTCTTC. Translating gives CASSLAGNNEQFF.

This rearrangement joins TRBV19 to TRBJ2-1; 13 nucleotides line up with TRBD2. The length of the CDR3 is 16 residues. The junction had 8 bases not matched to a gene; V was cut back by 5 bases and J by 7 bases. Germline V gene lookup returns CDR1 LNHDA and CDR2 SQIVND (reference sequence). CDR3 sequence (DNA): TGTGCCAGTAGTCCCCGGACTAGCGGGAGTATAAATGAGCAGTTCTTC. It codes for CASSPRTSGSINEQFF.

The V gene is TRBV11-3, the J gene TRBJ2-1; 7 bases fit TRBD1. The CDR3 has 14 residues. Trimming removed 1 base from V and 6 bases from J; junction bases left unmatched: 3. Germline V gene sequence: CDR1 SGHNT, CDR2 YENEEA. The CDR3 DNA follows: TGTGCCAGCAGCTTAGTACAGGGGACCAATGAGCAGTTCTTC. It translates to CASSLVQGTNEQFF.

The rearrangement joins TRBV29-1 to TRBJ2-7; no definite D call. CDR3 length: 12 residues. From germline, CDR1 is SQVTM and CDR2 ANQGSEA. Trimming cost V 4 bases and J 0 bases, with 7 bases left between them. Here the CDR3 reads CSVVEGSYEQYF. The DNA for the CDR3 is TGCAGCGTTGTAGAAGGCTCCTACGAGCAGTACTTC.

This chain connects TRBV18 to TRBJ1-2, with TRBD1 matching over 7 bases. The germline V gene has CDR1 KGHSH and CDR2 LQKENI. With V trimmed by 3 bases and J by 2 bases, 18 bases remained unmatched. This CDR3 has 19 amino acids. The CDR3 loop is CASSPLPGQDLMPNYGYTF. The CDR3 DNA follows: TGTGCCAGCTCACCTCTGCCCGGACAGGACCTAATGCCCAACTATGGCTACACCTTC. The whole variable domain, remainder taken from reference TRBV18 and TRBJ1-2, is NAGVMQNPRHLVRRRGQEARLRCSPMKGHSHVYWYRQLPEEGLKFMVYLQKENIIDESGMPKERFSAEFPKEGPSILRIQQVVRGDSAAYFCASSPLPGQDLMPNYGYTFGSGTRLTVV.

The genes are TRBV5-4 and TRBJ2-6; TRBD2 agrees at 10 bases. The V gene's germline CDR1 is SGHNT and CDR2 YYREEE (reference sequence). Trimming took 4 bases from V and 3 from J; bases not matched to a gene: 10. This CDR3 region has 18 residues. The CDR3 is CASSVPLAGVSGANVLTF. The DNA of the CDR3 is TGTGCCAGCAGCGTTCCTCTAGCGGGAGTAAGTGGGGCCAACGTCCTGACTTTC.

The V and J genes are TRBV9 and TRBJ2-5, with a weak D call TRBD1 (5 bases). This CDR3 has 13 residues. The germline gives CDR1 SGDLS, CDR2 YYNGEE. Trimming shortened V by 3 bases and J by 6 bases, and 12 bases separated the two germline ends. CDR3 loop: CASSGVGRKTQYF. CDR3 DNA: TGTGCCAGCAGCGGGGTGGGGCGAAAGACCCAGTACTTC.

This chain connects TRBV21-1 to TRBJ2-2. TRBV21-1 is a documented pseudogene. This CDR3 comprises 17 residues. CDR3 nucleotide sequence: TGTGCCAGCAGCAAATCGAGGGGCGGGTCGAACACCGGGGAGCTGTTTTTT. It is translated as CASSKSRGGSNTGELFF.

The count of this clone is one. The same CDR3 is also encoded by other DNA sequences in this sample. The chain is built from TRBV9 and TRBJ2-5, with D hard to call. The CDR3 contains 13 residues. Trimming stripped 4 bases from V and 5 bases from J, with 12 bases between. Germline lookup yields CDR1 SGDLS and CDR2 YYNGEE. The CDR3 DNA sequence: TGTGCCAGCAGCTCAGGACCGAGGGAGACCCAGTACTTC. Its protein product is CASSSGPRETQYF.

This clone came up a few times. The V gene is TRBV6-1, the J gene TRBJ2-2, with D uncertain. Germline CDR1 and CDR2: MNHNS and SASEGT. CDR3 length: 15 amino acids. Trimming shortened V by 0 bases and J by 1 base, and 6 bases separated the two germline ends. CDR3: CASSEAKLNTGELFF. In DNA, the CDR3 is TGTGCCAGCAGTGAAGCTAAACTGAACACCGGGGAGCTGTTTTTT.

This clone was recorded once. This chain's CDR3 is CASSLGFGQGAGNTIYF. DNA for the CDR3: TGCGCCAGCAGCTTGGGTTTTGGACAGGGGGCTGGAAACACCATATATTTT. J is TRBJ1-3 and V is TRBV5-1, with 10 bases that match TRBD1. CDR1 is SGHRS, CDR2 YFSETQ, per germline. V lost 0 bases to trimming and J lost 2 bases; unmatched junction nucleotides: 5. The CDR3 extends over 17 amino acids.

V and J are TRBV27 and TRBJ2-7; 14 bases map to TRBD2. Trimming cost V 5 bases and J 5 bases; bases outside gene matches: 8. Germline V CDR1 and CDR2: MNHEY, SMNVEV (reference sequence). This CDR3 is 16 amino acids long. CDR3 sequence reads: CASSRTPGLAGDEQYF. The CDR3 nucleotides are TGTGCCAGCAGTCGCACACCGGGACTAGCGGGAGACGAGCAGTACTTC.

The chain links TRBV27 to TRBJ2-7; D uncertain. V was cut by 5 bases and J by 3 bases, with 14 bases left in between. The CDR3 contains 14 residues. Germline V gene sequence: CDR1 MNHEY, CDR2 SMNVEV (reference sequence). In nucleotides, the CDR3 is TGTGCCAGCAGTACCTCATCCCCTCTCTACGAGCAGTACTTC. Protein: CASSTSSPLYEQYF.

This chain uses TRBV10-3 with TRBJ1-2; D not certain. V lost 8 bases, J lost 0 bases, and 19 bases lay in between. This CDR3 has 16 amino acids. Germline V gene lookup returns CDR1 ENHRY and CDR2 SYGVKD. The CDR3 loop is CAIDTGRESANYGYTF. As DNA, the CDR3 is TGTGCCATCGACACCGGGCGAGAGTCTGCTAACTATGGCTACACCTTC.

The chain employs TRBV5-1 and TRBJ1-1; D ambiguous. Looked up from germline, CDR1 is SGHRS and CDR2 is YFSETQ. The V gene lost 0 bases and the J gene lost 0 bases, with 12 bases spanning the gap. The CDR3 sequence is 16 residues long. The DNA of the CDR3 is TGCGCCAGCAGCTTGGCCGGGAGTAATATGAACACTGAAGCTTTCTTT. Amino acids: CASSLAGSNMNTEAFF.

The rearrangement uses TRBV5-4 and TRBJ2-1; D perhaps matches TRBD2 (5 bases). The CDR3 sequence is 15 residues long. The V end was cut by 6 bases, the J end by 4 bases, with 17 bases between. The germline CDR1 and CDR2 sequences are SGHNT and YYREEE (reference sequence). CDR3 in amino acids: CASTPAGGYYNEQFF. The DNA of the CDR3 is TGTGCCAGCACCCCTGCTGGCGGGTATTACAATGAGCAGTTCTTC.